This T cell receptor (beta chain) was observed in a study of persistence of HIV-infected CD4 T cells. The immunoSEQ assay was version 4, run in survey mode. Template was genomic DNA at about 10 ng/uL, with up to 1 ug used per sample. Sequenced by immunoSEQ multiplex PCR; TCRdb stores in-frame clones only, minus some. The sample includes over 35,000 clones, 80% to 90% seen only once; the top ten take just over 1%. Study outcomes and limitations: TCRbeta richness was lower in CMV- and Gag-responding cells than in anti-CD3/anti-CD28-responding cells.

With regard to this clone: Antigen specificity is unknown.

Trimming removed 4 bases at V and 6 bases at J, with 13 bases between. Germline V gene sequence: CDR1 SNHLY, CDR2 FYNNEI. The CDR3 is 15 amino acids. Anti-CD3/anti-CD28 beads served as a nonspecific positive control stimulus. Responding CD4+ T cells were sorted by upregulation of both CD40 ligand and CD69. The rearrangement uses TRBV2 and TRBJ1-6; D not certain. The TCR comes from an adult man with HIV who was CMV-seropositive. The source was CD4+ T cells sorted from PBMCs after approximately 20-hour stimulation, collected from a patient who received antiretroviral therapy. The CDR3 region has the DNA TGTGCCAGCAGTGCCTCGGACGGAGGTAATTCACCCCTCCACTTT. Translating gives CASSASDGGNSPLHF.